The present T cell receptor (beta chain) was sequenced within a study of cytomegalovirus exposure and HLA in healthy donors. Deletions cut 5 bases from V and 4 bases from J, with 16 bases between. CDR1 SGHRS and CDR2 YFSETQ come from the germline V gene. The CDR3 covers 15 residues. PCR primers comprised 60 Vbeta and 13 Jbeta primers. Generated by immunoSEQ multiplex PCR, the TCRdb table keeps only in-frame clones and is missing some. Of roughly 150,000 clones in the sample, roughly 80% are singletons; the top ten hold over 9%. Sequences were obtained from PBMCs. The rearrangement links TRBV5-1 to TRBJ2-1, with a weak D call TRBD2 (5 bases). This TCR derives from a man younger than 35 in good health and CMV-seropositive. CDR3: CASSLASSIYNEQFF. Written as DNA, the CDR3 is TGCGCCAGCAGTTTAGCGTCCTCTATTTACAATGAGCAGTTCTTC.